This entry describes one T cell receptor (beta chain). This sample is drawn from a study of cytomegalovirus exposure and HLA in healthy donors. Trimming took off 4 bases at V and 9 bases at J, with 4 bases between the two ends. Germline V gives CDR1 DFQATT, CDR2 SNEGSKA (reference sequence). The CDR3 loop spans 9 amino acids. Data came from immunoSEQ multiplex PCR; TCRdb stores just in-frame clones and leaves some out. Seen here are 150,000 to 200,000 clones, roughly 84% observed once, and the top ten hold approximately 7%. The sequencing sample was made of PBMCs. The rearrangement uses TRBV20-1 and TRBJ2-1; D not resolved. The clonotype originates from a man aged 18 to 29 in good health and CMV-seropositive. DNA of the CDR3: TGCAGTGCTAACAGTGAGCAGTTCTTC. Translation: CSANSEQFF.